In this sample, the clone carrying this TCR beta chain turned up a few times. What it binds is not known. Looked up from germline, CDR1 is MNHEY and CDR2 is SVGAGI. There are 14 residues in the CDR3. Trimming stripped 0 bases from V and 2 bases from J, with 8 bases between. This record belongs to a study of CD8 T cells in ankylosing spondylitis. TCRdb called the 5' RACE reads again in MiXCR, with one record for every CDR3 protein. The sample includes 30,000 to 45,000 distinct CDR3 sequences, more than 9.5% of them seen just once. Study results and caveats: Disease-linked clones, CD8+, were relatively rare in peripheral blood. Past studies reported some motif variants in reactive arthritis synovial fluid and blood.

The receptor was derived from a male donor with ankylosing spondylitis. The source material was synovial fluid, either unsorted or a sorted T cell fraction (not recorded which). This chain connects TRBV6-5 to TRBJ2-7; the D is unclear. This CDR3 reads CASSYSLGPYEQYF. The CDR3 bases are TGTGCCAGCAGTTACTCGCTAGGGCCCTACGAGCAGTACTTC.